One and the same sample provided the 3 T cell receptor beta chains below, sequenced in a study of beta chain features in type 1 diabetes. These receptors lack a known antigen. All of the isolated RNA was reverse transcribed, so expressed TCRB transcripts were sequenced. TCRdb's table, derived via immunoSEQ multiplex PCR, lists solely in-frame clones and lacks some. The sample has 600,000 or so clones, 11% to 15% seen once; the top ten hold 0.03% to 0.04%. Whole-study findings and limits: For Type 1 diabetes patients, all four CD4+ subsets carried TCRB CDR3s that were moderately but significantly shorter.

Source material: naive CD4+ T cells from blood. The receptors were gathered from a man aged 18-30 years with type 1 diabetes.

In this sample, this clone turned up a few times. V is TRBV29-1 and J is TRBJ2-7; TRBD2 matches 9 bases. The V and J ends lost 4 bases and 0 bases, in that order; junction bases with no gene match: 4. CDR3 size: 14 residues. The germline gives CDR1 SQVTM, CDR2 ANQGSEA. Here the CDR3 DNA reads TGCAGCGTTGGGACTAGCGCGATCTCCTACGAGCAGTACTTC. It translates to CSVGTSAISYEQYF.

A few counts support this clone. The rearrangement joins TRBV20-1 to TRBJ2-1; no reliable D call. Trimming took 6 bases from V and 4 from J, leaving 7 bases between them. In germline, CDR1 is DFQATT, CDR2 SNEGSKA (reference sequence). The CDR3 contains 11 residues. In DNA form, the CDR3 reads TGCAGTGCCCTCGGGTACAATGAGCAGTTCTTC. As protein: CSALGYNEQFF.

This clone was counted between two and nine times. The chain joins TRBV28 to TRBJ2-5; 8 bases line up with TRBD2. From germline, CDR1 is MDHEN and CDR2 SYDVKM. V lost 5 bases and J lost 4; bases outside the gene matches: 12. This CDR3 spans 16 amino acids. The CDR3 DNA sequence: TGTGCCAGCAGTCCCCTCTCGGGACTAGTCGGAGAGACCCAGTACTTC. Protein: CASSPLSGLVGETQYF.